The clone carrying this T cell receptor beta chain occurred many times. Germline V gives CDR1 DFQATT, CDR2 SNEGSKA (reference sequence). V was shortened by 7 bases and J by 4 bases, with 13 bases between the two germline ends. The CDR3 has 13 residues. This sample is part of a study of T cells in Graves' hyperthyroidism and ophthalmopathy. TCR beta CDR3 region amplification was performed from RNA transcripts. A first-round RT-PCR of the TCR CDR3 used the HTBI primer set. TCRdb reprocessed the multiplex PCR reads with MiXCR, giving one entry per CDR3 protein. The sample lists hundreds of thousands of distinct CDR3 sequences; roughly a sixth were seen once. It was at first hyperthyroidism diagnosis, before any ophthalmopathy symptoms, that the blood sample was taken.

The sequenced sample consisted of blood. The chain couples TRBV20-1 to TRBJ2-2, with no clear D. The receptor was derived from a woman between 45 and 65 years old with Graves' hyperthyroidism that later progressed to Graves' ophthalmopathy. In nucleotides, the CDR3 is TGCAGTGGGGCGAGGCTCAGCACCGGGGAGCTGTTTTTT. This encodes CSGARLSTGELFF.